The 4 T cell receptor beta chains below all came from one sample that was sequenced in a study of blood T cells in healthy people across ages. A second PCR, run for roughly 7 to 11 cycles, used a sample-barcoded 5' primer plus a J-beta primer mix. Each CDR3 protein gets one entry after TCRdb re-called the 5' RACE reads with MiXCR. The sample contains 910,000 or so distinct CDR3 sequences, roughly half of which appear only once. The sequenced material came from blood. These receptors came from a woman aged 55-69 years in good health.

This clonotype was seen a few times. This sequence joins TRBV3-1 and TRBJ2-7; TRBD2 agrees at 9 bases. The length of the CDR3 is 17 residues. Germline V gene sequence: CDR1 LGHDT, CDR2 YNNKEL (reference sequence). Trimming removed 3 bases from V and 7 bases from J; junction bases left unmatched: 16. The CDR3, as DNA: TGTGCCAGCAGCCACCCCAGGCTTAGCGGGAGAAAGGATGAGCAGTACTTC. Protein sequence: CASSHPRLSGRKDEQYF.

This sequence joins TRBV30 and TRBJ2-3; perhaps D is TRBD1 or TRBD2 (6 bases each). The germline V gene has CDR1 GTSNPN and CDR2 SVGIG (reference sequence). Trimming removed 5 bases at V and 3 bases at J, with 12 bases between. The CDR3 loop spans 13 amino acids. CDR3: CAWEEGETDTQYF. The CDR3 DNA follows: TGTGCCTGGGAGGAGGGGGAGACAGATACGCAGTATTTT.

V usage is TRBV7-2 and J usage is TRBJ2-7, with unresolved D. The J call may not be correct, given that the DNA end is closer to TRBJ2-1. The CDR3 is 16 amino acids. CDR1 SGHTA and CDR2 FQGNSA come from the germline V gene. The CDR3 protein is CASSLGPVGSYGEQFF. The CDR3 DNA follows: TGTGCCAGCAGCCTAGGTCCGGTGGGCTCCTACGGTGAGCAGTTCTTC.

This clonotype was found a few times. The CDR3 loop reads CASSWTGPYGYTF. The CDR3 DNA reads TGTGCCAGCAGTTGGACAGGACCCTATGGCTACACCTTC. The V and J genes are TRBV12-3 or TRBV12-4 and TRBJ1-2; 7 nucleotides align to TRBD1. The ends lost 4 bases at V and 4 bases at J; junction bases unmatched: 3. This CDR3 is 13 amino acids long.